This passage covers 10 T cell receptor beta chains from one sample sequenced in a study of cytomegalovirus exposure and HLA in healthy donors. The PCR used 60 Vbeta and 13 Jbeta primers. Using immunoSEQ multiplex PCR, the repertoire was profiled, and TCRdb retains in-frame clones only, with some absent. The table lists 150,000 to 200,000 clones, 78% of them singletons. The sample comprised PBMCs. The origin of the receptors is a woman in her thirties in good health and CMV-seropositive.

The chain combines TRBV2 with TRBJ2-5, with 15 bases that match TRBD2. Trimming cost V 6 bases and J 5 bases; bases outside gene matches: 13. Germline CDR1 and CDR2: SNHLY and FYNNEI. This CDR3 has 18 amino acids. CDR3 in DNA: TGTGCCAGCAGCCAGACCGGGACTAGCGGGAGGCCCGGGGAGACCCAGTACTTC. It encodes CASSQTGTSGRPGETQYF.

In DNA, the CDR3 is TGTGCCACCGTACCGGACAGGGGGGGGATCACTGAAGCTTTCTTT. It translates to CATVPDRGGITEAFF. V and J are TRBV15 and TRBJ1-1; 10 bases match TRBD1. CDR1 and CDR2 (germline): LNHNV, YYDKDF (reference sequence). The length of the CDR3 is 15 residues. V shed 8 bases and J 4 bases; nucleotides not matched to a gene: 10.

This clone was recorded only once. This rearrangement joins TRBV4-1 to TRBJ2-4; no reliable D call. Germline V lookup: CDR1 MGHRA, CDR2 YSYEKL. The CDR3 has 14 amino acids. The V and J ends lost 4 bases and 8 bases respectively, with 15 bases between them. The CDR3 DNA sequence: TGCGCCAGCAGCCGCCTACCTGTTGAGGACATTCAGTACTTC. Translating it yields CASSRLPVEDIQYF.

The chain couples TRBV20-1 to TRBJ2-1, with D perhaps TRBD1 (6 bases). V dropped 7 bases and J dropped 12 bases, with 16 bases sitting between them. This CDR3 contains 11 residues. The germline CDR1 and CDR2 sequences are DFQATT and SNEGSKA (reference sequence). As DNA, the CDR3 is TGCAGTGTGCACTTTACACAGGGGCAGTTCTTC. It is translated as CSVHFTQGQFF.

CDR3 loop: CSAGRDQPQHF. The CDR3 DNA reads TGCAGTGCTGGGAGGGATCAGCCCCAGCATTTT. The J gene is TRBJ1-5, the V gene TRBV20-1; D unclear. Trimming pared 5 bases from V and 5 bases from J, leaving 7 bases between. From germline, CDR1 is DFQATT and CDR2 SNEGSKA (reference sequence). CDR3 length: 11 amino acids.

Details on this clone: The junction shows a germline mismatch at one end, possibly a read error. The chain is built from TRBV7-7 and TRBJ2-3; maybe TRBD1 (5 bases). The CDR3 spans 13 residues. From germline, CDR1 is SSHAT and CDR2 FNYEAQ (reference sequence). This CDR3 reads CASSPRVTDTQYF. As DNA, the CDR3 is TGTGCTAGCAGCCCCAGGGTCACAGATACGCAGTATTTT.

The V gene is TRBV29-1, the J gene TRBJ1-3, with D possibly matching TRBD1 (5 bases). The germline V gene has CDR1 SQVTM and CDR2 ANQGSEA. Deletions cut 8 bases from V and 3 bases from J, with 20 bases between. The CDR3 spans 15 residues. The CDR3 DNA follows: TGCAGCACCTGGGGCGGAGACTCTAGTGGAAACACCATATATTTT. This sequence encodes CSTWGGDSSGNTIYF.

This rearrangement joins TRBV29-1 to TRBJ1-1; 7 nucleotides match TRBD1. The CDR3 contains 11 residues. Germline CDR1 reads SQVTM; CDR2 reads ANQGSEA. The CDR3 region is CNGQENTEAFF. The CDR3 region has the DNA TGCAATGGACAGGAGAACACTGAAGCTTTCTTT. The variable domain in full, completed from reference TRBV29-1 and TRBJ1-1, reads SAVISQKPSRDICQRGTSLTIQCQVDSQVTMMFWYRQQPGQSLTLIATANQGSEATYESGFVIDKFPISRPNLTFSTLTVSNMSPEDSSIYLCNGQENTEAFFGQGTRLTVV.

This clone was seen a handful of times. The chain links TRBV11-3 to TRBJ1-1; D remains unclear. Germline V CDR1 and CDR2: SGHNT, YENEEA. The CDR3 has 15 amino acids. V lost 5 bases and J 2 bases, leaving 15 bases between the germline ends. The CDR3 nucleotides read TGTGCCAGCAGCCCCCGTACCCAGTTAAACACTGAAGCTTTCTTT. Its protein is CASSPRTQLNTEAFF.

This clone has just one count. The chain uses TRBV7-9 and TRBJ1-1; 7 positions match TRBD1. Germline CDR1 and CDR2: SEHNR and FQNEAQ (reference sequence). This CDR3 contains 14 residues. Trimming removed 5 bases from V and 1 base from J; junction bases left unmatched: 4. Here the CDR3 reads CASSPYRGNTEAFF. The CDR3 nucleotides read TGTGCCAGCAGCCCGTACAGGGGGAACACTGAAGCTTTCTTT.